These 32 T cell receptor beta chains share one sample of origin, sequenced in a study of T cells in Graves' hyperthyroidism and ophthalmopathy. The CDR3 regions of TCR beta were amplified from RNA transcripts. Using the HTBI primer set, a first-round RT-PCR was run on the TCR CDR3. TCRdb reprocessed the multiplex PCR reads with MiXCR, giving one entry per CDR3 protein. The table records 500,000 to 600,000 distinct CDR3 sequences, nearly 20% of them present only once. Sequencing input: blood. The source is a man between 40 and 49 years old with Graves' ophthalmopathy.

CDR3: CSANQGASNEQFF. The DNA for the CDR3 is TGCAGTGCTAATCAGGGGGCGAGCAATGAGCAGTTCTTC. This rearrangement joins TRBV20-1 to TRBJ2-1, with 8 bases fitting TRBD1. CDR1 DFQATT and CDR2 SNEGSKA come from the germline V gene (reference sequence). V shed 4 bases, J shed 6 bases, and the junction held 5 bases outside the gene matches. This CDR3 region has 13 residues.

This clonotype was seen ten or more times. This chain connects TRBV7-2 to TRBJ2-5, with TRBD1 as a possible D gene (5 bases). Germline V gene data show CDR1 as SGHTA and CDR2 as FQGNSA. This CDR3 region has 15 residues. Trimming stripped 5 bases from V and 4 bases from J, with 17 bases between. Here the CDR3 DNA reads TGTGCCAGCAGCCCACGGACACGAAGAGGAGAGACCCAGTACTTC. Translation: CASSPRTRRGETQYF.

This clonotype came up many times. The rearrangement uses TRBV2 and TRBJ2-5; D gene uncertain. The V and J ends lost 8 bases and 2 bases respectively, with 9 bases between them. This CDR3 is built from 12 residues. Germline V lookup: CDR1 SNHLY, CDR2 FYNNEI. CDR3 sequence: CASGQEQETQYF. CDR3 sequence (DNA): TGTGCCAGCGGTCAGGAACAAGAGACCCAGTACTTC.

This clonotype was seen a handful of times. As DNA, the CDR3 is TGCGCCAGCAGCTTGCAGGCGACGGGAGCGGGAAACATTCAGTACTTC. The encoded protein is CASSLQATGAGNIQYF. This chain connects TRBV5-1 to TRBJ2-4; TRBD2 might be the D (6 bases). V was shortened by 1 base and J by 6 bases, with 17 bases between the two germline ends. The CDR3 has 16 residues. Germline CDR1 is SGHRS and CDR2 is YFSETQ.

A few counts support this clonotype. V gene TRBV20-1 combines with J gene TRBJ1-3; D not certain. CDR1 is DFQATT, CDR2 SNEGSKA, per germline (reference sequence). The length of the CDR3 is 15 residues. Trimming removed 3 bases at V and 0 bases at J, with 12 bases between. The CDR3 region has the DNA TGCAGTGCTAGTATGTTCGAGGGCTCTGGAAACACCATATATTTT. Protein: CSASMFEGSGNTIYF.

This clonotype was counted a few times. The chain joins TRBV18 to TRBJ2-1; 9 nucleotides agree with TRBD2. The ends lost 2 bases at V and 3 bases at J; junction bases unmatched: 5. Germline values: CDR1 KGHSH, CDR2 LQKENI. The CDR3 is made up of 16 amino acids. Here the CDR3 DNA reads TGTGCCAGCTCACCATTAGCGGGGGCCTACTACAATGAGCAGTTCTTC. The encoded protein is CASSPLAGAYYNEQFF.

In its sample, this clonotype was seen many times. This chain uses TRBV7-3 with TRBJ1-1; possibly TRBD1 for D (5 bases). The CDR3 sequence is 15 residues long. The ends were cut back, 1 base at V and 0 bases at J, with 9 bases in the middle. Germline CDR1 and CDR2: SGHTA and FQGTGA. CDR3: CASSLKGMLNTEAFF. The CDR3, as DNA: TGTGCCAGCAGCTTAAAGGGGATGTTGAACACTGAAGCTTTCTTT. Full variable domain (rest looked up from reference TRBV7-3 and TRBJ1-1): GAGVSQTPSNKVTEKGKYVELRCDPISGHTALYWYRQSLGQGPEFLIYFQGTGAADDSGLPNDRFFAVRPEGSVSTLKIQRTERGDSAVYLCASSLKGMLNTEAFFGQGTRLTVV.

The V gene is TRBV5-1, the J gene TRBJ2-1, with a weak D call TRBD2 (6 bases). Trimming took 0 bases from V and 13 from J, leaving 11 bases between them. The CDR3 sequence is 12 residues long. Germline assignment: CDR1 SGHRS and CDR2 YFSETQ. The CDR3 DNA sequence: TGCGCCAGCAGCTTGGATTCCGGGACTCAGTTCTTC. Protein product: CASSLDSGTQFF.

This clonotype showed up just a few times. This rearrangement joins TRBV4-2 to TRBJ2-3; 12 bases agree with TRBD2. Germline CDR1 LGHNA, CDR2 YNFKEQ. CDR3 length equals 15 residues. V shed 5 bases and J 3 bases; nucleotides not matched to a gene: 3. CDR3 residues: CASSSSGRDTDTQYF. Written as DNA, the CDR3 is TGTGCCAGCAGCTCTAGCGGGAGGGATACAGATACGCAGTATTTT.

This clonotype was picked up a small number of times. The chain joins TRBV18 to TRBJ2-7; D possibly matches TRBD1 or TRBD2 (5 bases each). Germline CDR1 and CDR2: KGHSH and LQKENI. There are 14 residues in the CDR3. V lost 3 bases and J lost 4, with 13 bases in between. Written as DNA, the CDR3 is TGTGCCAGCTCACCGAGGGGCGGGTTGTACGAGCAGTACTTC. Residues: CASSPRGGLYEQYF.

This clonotype was picked up many times. This sequence joins TRBV2 and TRBJ2-5; D is unclear. V dropped 3 bases and J dropped 7 bases, with 6 bases sitting between them. Germline V lookup: CDR1 SNHLY, CDR2 FYNNEI. CDR3 length: 11 amino acids. CDR3 sequence reads: CASSDSWTQYF. The CDR3 nucleotides are TGTGCCAGCAGTGACAGTTGGACCCAGTACTTC.

As regards this clonotype: A read error may account for a junction end that differs from germline. The chain joins TRBV7-2 to TRBJ2-1; D is perhaps TRBD2 (5 bases). In germline, CDR1 is SGHTA, CDR2 FQGNSA. This CDR3 is built from 13 residues. The CDR3 loop is CAGSLARGNEQFF. CDR3 coding DNA: TGTGCCGGCAGCTTAGCGAGAGGGAATGAGCAGTTCTTC.

This clonotype appeared a few times. V gene TRBV4-1 combines with J gene TRBJ1-2; unclear D gene. V gave up 0 bases and J gave up 3 bases, with 14 bases separating them. The CDR3 sequence is 16 residues long. Germline CDR1 is MGHRA and CDR2 is YSYEKL. DNA of the CDR3: TGCGCCAGCAGCCAAGACCAGGCTCGGCGTTACTATGGCTACACCTTC. It translates to CASSQDQARRYYGYTF.

The chain couples TRBV13 to TRBJ2-7; no firm D call. This CDR3 contains 12 residues. Germline CDR1 PRHDT, CDR2 FYEKMQ (reference sequence). The ends were cut back, 0 bases at V and 7 bases at J, with 7 bases in the middle. This CDR3 reads CASSLGDKEQYF. In DNA form, the CDR3 reads TGTGCCAGCAGCTTAGGCGACAAGGAGCAGTACTTC.

V and J are TRBV4-3 and TRBJ2-1, with D perhaps matching TRBD2 (6 bases). The CDR3 consists of 16 residues. Trimming removed 1 base from V and 4 bases from J, with 14 bases in between. Germline CDR1 LGHNA, CDR2 YSLEER. DNA for the CDR3: TGCGCCAGCAGCCAAGCGACGGGAGATTGGTACAATGAGCAGTTCTTC. It codes for CASSQATGDWYNEQFF.

The gene calls are TRBV29-1 and TRBJ2-1, with 8 bases lining up with TRBD2. V lost 4 bases, J lost 5 bases, and 7 bases stayed unmatched. CDR3 size: 14 residues. Per the germline V gene, CDR1 is SQVTM and CDR2 is ANQGSEA. In DNA form, the CDR3 reads TGCAGCGTTGTGTCCGGACTAGCCAACAATGAGCAGTTCTTC. Its protein is CSVVSGLANNEQFF.

This clonotype was counted at least ten times. This chain connects TRBV30 to TRBJ1-1; D call uncertain. Germline assignment: CDR1 GTSNPN and CDR2 SVGIG (reference sequence). The CDR3 is made up of 12 amino acids. V lost 4 bases and J lost 3, with 9 bases in between. CDR3 nucleotide sequence: TGTGCCTGGAAAAGGGCGTACACTGAAGCTTTCTTT. It yields the protein CAWKRAYTEAFF.

J is TRBJ2-1 and V is TRBV6-1; no firm D call. V was cut by 8 bases and J by 0 bases, with 8 bases left in between. CDR3 size: 13 residues. CDR1 is MNHNS and CDR2 is SASEGT in the germline V gene. In DNA form, the CDR3 reads TGTGCCAGCGCGGAAACCTCCTACAATGAGCAGTTCTTC. Translating gives CASAETSYNEQFF.

This clonotype has a count of ten or more. The chain joins TRBV3-1 to TRBJ2-7; the D gene is possibly TRBD2 (6 bases). Trimming pared 0 bases from V and 8 bases from J, leaving 11 bases between. CDR3 size: 13 residues. Germline V gives CDR1 LGHDT, CDR2 YNNKEL (reference sequence). CDR3 in amino acids: CASSQDGRSQQYF. The CDR3 nucleotides are TGTGCCAGCAGCCAAGACGGGAGAAGTCAGCAGTACTTC.

This clonotype was counted ten times or more. This chain links TRBV5-1 with TRBJ2-3; a possible D gene is TRBD2 (5 bases). Germline lookup yields CDR1 SGHRS and CDR2 YFSETQ. Trimming cost V 2 bases and J 1 base, with 14 bases left between them. The length of the CDR3 is 16 residues. The CDR3 sequence: CASSLGGNGRTDTQYF. CDR3 sequence (DNA): TGCGCCAGCAGCTTAGGAGGAAATGGCCGCACAGATACGCAGTATTTT.

Details on this clonotype: This could be a read error, since a much larger clone is one nucleotide away. The chain recombines TRBV28 with TRBJ1-5, with D perhaps matching TRBD1 (6 bases). This CDR3 is built from 16 residues. Germline V gene sequence: CDR1 MDHEN, CDR2 SYDVKM. CDR3 sequence reads: CVSSLGPIQGSQPQHF. The CDR3 region has the DNA TGTGTCAGCAGTTTGGGCCCTATACAGGGAAGTCAGCCCCAGCATTTT.

This clonotype occurred many times. This chain connects TRBV18 to TRBJ2-5; D ambiguous. The germline V gene has CDR1 KGHSH and CDR2 LQKENI. V gave up 3 bases and J gave up 2 bases, with 4 bases separating them. The CDR3 consists of 12 residues. The CDR3 sequence is CASSPQQETQYF. The CDR3 DNA reads as TGTGCCAGCTCACCTCAACAAGAGACCCAGTACTTC. The variable domain in full, completed from reference TRBV18 and TRBJ2-5, reads NAGVMQNPRHLVRRRGQEARLRCSPMKGHSHVYWYRQLPEEGLKFMVYLQKENIIDESGMPKERFSAEFPKEGPSILRIQQVVRGDSAAYFCASSPQQETQYFGPGTRLLVL.

This clonotype was detected ten times or more. This sequence joins TRBV3-1 and TRBJ2-3; 7 positions match TRBD2. The CDR3 is 14 residues long. Unmatched junction bases numbered 2, after V lost 5 bases and J lost 0 bases. Germline lookup yields CDR1 LGHDT and CDR2 YNNKEL (reference sequence). The CDR3 spells CASSGDYSTDTQYF. The DNA of the CDR3 is TGTGCCAGCAGCGGGGACTACAGCACAGATACGCAGTATTTT.

The V call is TRBV10-3, the J call TRBJ2-1, with 10 nucleotides matching TRBD2. After removal of 3 bases from V and 8 bases from J, the junction contained 7 bases not matched to a gene. Germline V CDR1 and CDR2: ENHRY, SYGVKD. The CDR3 totals 15 residues. The CDR3 nucleotides are TGTGCCATCAGTGAAGTAGCGGGAGGTTTATATGAGCAGTTCTTC. Translation: CAISEVAGGLYEQFF.

This chain links TRBV5-8 with TRBJ2-2; possibly TRBD1 for D (6 bases). V lost 4 bases and J lost 11, with 18 bases in between. This CDR3 spans 14 amino acids. Germline assignment: CDR1 SGHTS and CDR2 YDEGEE. The DNA for the CDR3 is TGTGCCAGCAGCCGTGGGTCCACAGGGAGAGAGCTGTTTTTT. Protein product: CASSRGSTGRELFF. Together with reference TRBV5-8 and TRBJ2-2, the CDR3 gives the full variable domain: EAGVTQSPTHLIKTRGQQATLRCSPISGHTSVYWYQQALGLGLQFLLWYDEGEERNRGNFPPRFSGRQFPNYSSELNVNALELEDSALYLCASSRGSTGRELFFGEGSRLTVL.

This clonotype came up a few times. The rearrangement uses TRBV7-8 and TRBJ1-3, with a tentative D call TRBD1 (5 bases). V was cut by 4 bases and J by 2 bases, with 12 bases left in between. Germline CDR1 SGHVS, CDR2 FQNEAQ. The CDR3 runs 15 residues. CDR3 loop: CASSSGTQPGNTIYF. The CDR3 coding sequence is TGTGCCAGCAGCTCTGGGACCCAGCCTGGAAACACCATATATTTT.

This clonotype was picked up a small number of times. The genes are TRBV7-6 and TRBJ1-1; no clear D. This CDR3 is 16 amino acids long. Germline lookup yields CDR1 SGHVS and CDR2 FNYEAQ. Trimming took 1 base from V and 2 from J, leaving 14 bases between them. CDR3 bases: TGTGCCAGCAGCTTAGTTCTCGCTCGGATCAACACTGAAGCTTTCTTT. Its protein product is CASSLVLARINTEAFF.

The chain combines TRBV9 with TRBJ2-3; 9 positions agree with TRBD1. Per the germline V gene, CDR1 is SGDLS and CDR2 is YYNGEE. This CDR3 comprises 18 residues. Trimming took 4 bases from V and 0 from J; bases not matched to a gene: 12. DNA for the CDR3: TGTGCCAGCAGCACCCGCCCGAGACAGGGGGTTAGCACAGATACGCAGTATTTT. Its translation is CASSTRPRQGVSTDTQYF.

Ten or more counts support this clonotype. The chain links TRBV7-2 to TRBJ2-5; possible D gene TRBD1, 6 bases. Germline loops: CDR1 SGHTA, CDR2 FQGNSA. The CDR3 runs to 13 residues. Trimming pared 1 base from V and 4 bases from J, leaving 7 bases between. The CDR3 spells CASSLVGGETQYF. The CDR3 coding sequence is TGTGCCAGCAGCTTAGTAGGGGGAGAGACCCAGTACTTC.

The chain employs TRBV12-5 and TRBJ1-2; 8 bases fit TRBD1. Germline trimming cut 2 bases from V and 5 bases from J; bases unmatched to any gene: 13. The CDR3 runs to 17 residues. Germline V gene lookup returns CDR1 LGHNT and CDR2 FRNRAP. The CDR3 sequence is CASGLSPGGQGLYGYTF. CDR3 in DNA: TGTGCTAGTGGTTTGTCCCCAGGTGGACAGGGTTTATATGGCTACACCTTC.

This clonotype has a single count. V gene TRBV5-4 combines with J gene TRBJ2-6, with D possibly being TRBD1 (7 bases). The CDR3 contains 16 residues. Germline V lookup: CDR1 SGHNT, CDR2 YYREEE (reference sequence). Trimming removed 0 bases from V and 2 bases from J, with 9 bases in between. The CDR3 is CASSLGGTAGANVLTF. CDR3 nucleotide sequence: TGTGCCAGCAGCTTGGGCGGGACAGCTGGGGCCAACGTCCTGACTTTC.

This clonotype was seen at least ten times. The rearrangement links TRBV11-1 to TRBJ2-3, with 9 bases lining up with TRBD2. The V segment lost 1 base and the J segment 4 bases; nucleotides outside the gene matches: 3. The germline CDR1 and CDR2 sequences are SGHAT and FQDESV (reference sequence). This CDR3 is built from 15 residues. In nucleotides, the CDR3 is TGTGCCAGCAGCTTAGGCCAGCGGGAGGCAGATACGCAGTATTTT. Protein sequence: CASSLGQREADTQYF.